Reported below is one T cell receptor (beta chain). This entry belongs to a study of T cells in Graves' hyperthyroidism and ophthalmopathy. Amplified TCR beta CDR3 regions derived from RNA transcripts. The HTBI primer set served for first-round RT-PCR of the TCR CDR3. TCRdb recomputed calls from the multiplex PCR reads with MiXCR, one row per CDR3 protein. The sample carries around 440,000 distinct CDR3 sequences, less than 20% recorded once. Germline loops: CDR1 SGHTA, CDR2 FQGNSA. V was pared by 1 base and J by 10 bases, with 20 bases between. This CDR3 has 16 residues. This TCR was sampled from a woman younger than 35 with Graves' hyperthyroidism. Sequencing was done on a sample of blood. This chain joins TRBV7-2 and TRBJ2-1, with D unclear. The CDR3 nucleotides are TGTGCCAGCAGCTTAGACGCTCGGCGCGGCCCTAGGGAGCAGTTCTTC. Protein sequence: CASSLDARRGPREQFF.